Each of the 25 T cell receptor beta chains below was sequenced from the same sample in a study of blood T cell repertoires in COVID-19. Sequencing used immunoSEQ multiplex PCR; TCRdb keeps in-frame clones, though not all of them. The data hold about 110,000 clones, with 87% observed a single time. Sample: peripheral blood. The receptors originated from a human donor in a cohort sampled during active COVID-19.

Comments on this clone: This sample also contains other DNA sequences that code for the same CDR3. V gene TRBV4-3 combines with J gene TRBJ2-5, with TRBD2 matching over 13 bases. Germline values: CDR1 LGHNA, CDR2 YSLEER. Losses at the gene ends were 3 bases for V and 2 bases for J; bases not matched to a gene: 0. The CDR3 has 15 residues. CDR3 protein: CASSQGLAGQETQYF. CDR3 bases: TGCGCCAGCAGCCAGGGACTAGCGGGACAAGAGACCCAGTACTTC.

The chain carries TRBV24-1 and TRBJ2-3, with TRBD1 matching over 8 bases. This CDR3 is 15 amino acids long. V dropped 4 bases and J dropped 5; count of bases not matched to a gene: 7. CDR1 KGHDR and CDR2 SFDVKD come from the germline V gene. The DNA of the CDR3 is TGTGCCACCAGTGAGACCGGGACAGGCAGAGATACGCAGTATTTT. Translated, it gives CATSETGTGRDTQYF.

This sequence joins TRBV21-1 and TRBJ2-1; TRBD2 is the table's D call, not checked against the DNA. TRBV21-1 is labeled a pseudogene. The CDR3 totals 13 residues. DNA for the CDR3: TGTGCGGGAGGTTCTAGCGGGAAACACTGTCAGTTCTTC. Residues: CAGGSSGKHCQFF.

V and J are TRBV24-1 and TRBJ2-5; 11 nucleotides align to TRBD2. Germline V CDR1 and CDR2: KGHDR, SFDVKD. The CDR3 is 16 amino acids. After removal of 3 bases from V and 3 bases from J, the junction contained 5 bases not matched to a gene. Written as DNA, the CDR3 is TGTGCCACCAGTGATCGCCCGGGACTAGCGGAAGAGACCCAGTACTTC. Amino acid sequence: CATSDRPGLAEETQYF.

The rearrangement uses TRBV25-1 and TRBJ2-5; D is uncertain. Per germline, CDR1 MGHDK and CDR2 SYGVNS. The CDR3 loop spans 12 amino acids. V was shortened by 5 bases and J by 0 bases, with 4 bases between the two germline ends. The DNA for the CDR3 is TGTGCCAGCAGTAATAACCAAGAGACCCAGTACTTC. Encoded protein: CASSNNQETQYF.

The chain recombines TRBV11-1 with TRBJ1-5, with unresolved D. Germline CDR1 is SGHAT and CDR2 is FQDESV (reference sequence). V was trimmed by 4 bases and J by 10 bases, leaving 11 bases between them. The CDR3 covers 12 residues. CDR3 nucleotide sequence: TGTGCCAGCAGCTCTGGCAGAGGACCCCAGCATTTT. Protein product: CASSSGRGPQHF. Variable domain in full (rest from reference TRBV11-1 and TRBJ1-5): EAEVAQSPRYKITEKSQAVAFWCDPISGHATLYWYRQILGQGPELLVQFQDESVVDDSQLPKDRFSAERLKGVDSTLKIQPAELGDSAMYLCASSSGRGPQHFGDGTRLSIL.

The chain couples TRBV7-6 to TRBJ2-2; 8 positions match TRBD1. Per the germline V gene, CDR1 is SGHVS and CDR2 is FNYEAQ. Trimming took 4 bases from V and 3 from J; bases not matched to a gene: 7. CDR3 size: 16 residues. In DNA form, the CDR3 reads TGTGCCAGCAGCTGGGGACAGGCCGGCGACACCGGGGAGCTGTTTTTT. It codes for CASSWGQAGDTGELFF. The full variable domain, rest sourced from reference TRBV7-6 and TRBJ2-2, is GAGVSQSPRYKVTKRGQDVALRCDPISGHVSLYWYRQALGQGPEFLTYFNYEAQQDKSGLPNDRFSAERPEGSISTLTIQRTEQRDSAMYRCASSWGQAGDTGELFFGEGSRLTVL.

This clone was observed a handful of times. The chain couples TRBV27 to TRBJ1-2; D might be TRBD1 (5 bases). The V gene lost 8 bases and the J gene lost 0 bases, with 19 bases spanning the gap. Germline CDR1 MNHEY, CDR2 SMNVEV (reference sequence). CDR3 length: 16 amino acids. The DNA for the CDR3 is TGTGCCAGCGGCAGGGTTGAGAACAACCCTAACTATGGCTACACCTTC. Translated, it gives CASGRVENNPNYGYTF.

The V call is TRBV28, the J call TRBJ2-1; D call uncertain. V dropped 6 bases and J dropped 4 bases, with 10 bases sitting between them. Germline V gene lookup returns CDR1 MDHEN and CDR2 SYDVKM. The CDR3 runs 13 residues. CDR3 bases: TGTGCCAGCAGGTCCGTAGATTACAATGAGCAGTTCTTC. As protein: CASRSVDYNEQFF.

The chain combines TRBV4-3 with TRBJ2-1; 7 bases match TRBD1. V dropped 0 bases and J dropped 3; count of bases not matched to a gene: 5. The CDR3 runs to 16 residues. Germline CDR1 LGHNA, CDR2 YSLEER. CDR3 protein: CASSQEQGLGYNEQFF. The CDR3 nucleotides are TGCGCCAGCAGCCAAGAACAGGGGCTGGGCTACAATGAGCAGTTCTTC.

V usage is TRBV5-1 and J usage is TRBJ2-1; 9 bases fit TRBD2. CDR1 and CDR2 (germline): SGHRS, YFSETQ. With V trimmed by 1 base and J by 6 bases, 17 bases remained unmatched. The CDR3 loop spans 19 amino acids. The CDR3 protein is CASSLTRSMLWRGGNEQFF. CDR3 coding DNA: TGCGCCAGCAGCTTGACTCGGAGCATGTTGTGGCGGGGGGGCAATGAGCAGTTCTTC. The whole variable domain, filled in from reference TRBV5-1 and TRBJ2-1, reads KAGVTQTPRYLIKTRGQQVTLSCSPISGHRSVSWYQQTPGQGLQFLFEYFSETQRNKGNFPGRFSGRQFSNSRSEMNVSTLELGDSALYLCASSLTRSMLWRGGNEQFFGPGTRLTVL.

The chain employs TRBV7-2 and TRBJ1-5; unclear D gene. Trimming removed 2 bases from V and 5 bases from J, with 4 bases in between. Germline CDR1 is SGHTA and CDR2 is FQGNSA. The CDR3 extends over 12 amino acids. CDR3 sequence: CASSLYDQPQHF. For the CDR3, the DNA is TGTGCCAGCAGCTTATATGATCAGCCCCAGCATTTT.

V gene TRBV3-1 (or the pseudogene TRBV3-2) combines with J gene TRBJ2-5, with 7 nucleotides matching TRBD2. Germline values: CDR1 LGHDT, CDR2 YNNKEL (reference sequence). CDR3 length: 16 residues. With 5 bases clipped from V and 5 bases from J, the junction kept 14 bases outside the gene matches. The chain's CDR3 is CASSSGGWEGQETQYF. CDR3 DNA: TGTGCCAGCAGCTCTGGGGGTTGGGAGGGCCAGGAGACCCAGTACTTC.

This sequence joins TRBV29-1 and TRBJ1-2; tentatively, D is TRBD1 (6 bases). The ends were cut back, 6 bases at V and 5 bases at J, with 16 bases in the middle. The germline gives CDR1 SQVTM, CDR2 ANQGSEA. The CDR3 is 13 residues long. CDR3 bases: TGCAGCGTCCCCGGACAGTTTCCATATGGCTACACCTTC. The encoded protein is CSVPGQFPYGYTF.

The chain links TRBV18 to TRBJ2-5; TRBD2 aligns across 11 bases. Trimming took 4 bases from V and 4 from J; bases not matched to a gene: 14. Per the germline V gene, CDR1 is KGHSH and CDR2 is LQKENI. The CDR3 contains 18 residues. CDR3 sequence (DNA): TGTGCCAGCTCACTCTCGACTAGCGGGACCATATACCGAGAGACCCAGTACTTC. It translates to CASSLSTSGTIYRETQYF.

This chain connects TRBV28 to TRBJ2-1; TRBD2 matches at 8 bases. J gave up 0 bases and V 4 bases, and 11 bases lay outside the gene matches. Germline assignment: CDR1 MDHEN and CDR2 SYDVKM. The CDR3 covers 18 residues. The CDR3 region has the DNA TGTGCCAGCAGTTCCTCTCCGGGACTAGGGAGCTCCTACAATGAGCAGTTCTTC. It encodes CASSSSPGLGSSYNEQFF.

The CDR3 spells CASSLRAGPRTGELFF. The CDR3 bases are TGTGCCAGCAGCTTAAGGGCAGGGCCCCGCACCGGGGAGCTGTTTTTT. The chain couples TRBV7-2 to TRBJ2-2; tentative D call: TRBD1 (5 bases). This CDR3 comprises 16 residues. Germline V lookup: CDR1 SGHTA, CDR2 FQGNSA. Trimming removed 2 bases from V and 4 bases from J, with 14 bases in between. Variable domain in full (rest from reference TRBV7-2 and TRBJ2-2): GAGVSQSPSNKVTEKGKDVELRCDPISGHTALYWYRQSLGQGLEFLIYFQGNSAPDKSGLPSDRFSAERTGGSVSTLTIQRTQQEDSAVYLCASSLRAGPRTGELFFGEGSRLTVL.

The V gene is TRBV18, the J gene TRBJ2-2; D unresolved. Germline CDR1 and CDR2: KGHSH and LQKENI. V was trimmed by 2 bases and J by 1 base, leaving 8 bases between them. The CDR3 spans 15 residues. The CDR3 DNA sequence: TGTGCCAGCTCACCATCGGTAGTGAACACCGGGGAGCTGTTTTTT. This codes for CASSPSVVNTGELFF.

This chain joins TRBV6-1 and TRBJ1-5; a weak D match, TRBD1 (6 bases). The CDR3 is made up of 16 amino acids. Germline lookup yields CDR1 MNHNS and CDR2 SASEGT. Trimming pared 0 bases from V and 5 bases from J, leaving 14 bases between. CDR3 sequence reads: CASSEALGGAYQPQHF. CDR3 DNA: TGTGCCAGCAGTGAAGCTCTTGGGGGCGCGTATCAGCCCCAGCATTTT.

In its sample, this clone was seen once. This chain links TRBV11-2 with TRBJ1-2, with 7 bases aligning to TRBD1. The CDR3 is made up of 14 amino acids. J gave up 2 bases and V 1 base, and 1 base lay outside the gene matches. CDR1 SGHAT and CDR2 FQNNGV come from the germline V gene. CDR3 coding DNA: TGTGCCAGCAGCTTAGGGGGACAGAACTATGGCTACACCTTC. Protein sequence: CASSLGGQNYGYTF.

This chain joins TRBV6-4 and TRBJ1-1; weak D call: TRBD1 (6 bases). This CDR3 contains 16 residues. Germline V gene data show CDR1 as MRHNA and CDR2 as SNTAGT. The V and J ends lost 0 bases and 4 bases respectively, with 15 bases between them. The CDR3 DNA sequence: TGTGCCAGCAGTGACTCGATAGGGGGTTCGGGCACTGAAGCTTTCTTT. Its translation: CASSDSIGGSGTEAFF.

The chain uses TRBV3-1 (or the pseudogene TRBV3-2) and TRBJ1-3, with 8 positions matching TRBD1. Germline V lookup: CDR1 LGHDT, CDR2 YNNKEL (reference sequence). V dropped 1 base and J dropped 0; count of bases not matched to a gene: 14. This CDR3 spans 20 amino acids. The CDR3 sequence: CASSQVVAGGGLVSGNTIYF. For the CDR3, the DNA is TGTGCCAGCAGCCAAGTTGTGGCAGGGGGCGGATTGGTCTCTGGAAACACCATATATTTT.

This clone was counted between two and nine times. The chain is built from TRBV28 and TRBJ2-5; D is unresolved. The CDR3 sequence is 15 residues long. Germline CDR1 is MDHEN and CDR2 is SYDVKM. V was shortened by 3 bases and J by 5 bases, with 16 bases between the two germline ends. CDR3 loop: CASSFPRKDKETQYF. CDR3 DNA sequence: TGTGCCAGCAGTTTCCCCAGGAAAGACAAGGAGACCCAGTACTTC.

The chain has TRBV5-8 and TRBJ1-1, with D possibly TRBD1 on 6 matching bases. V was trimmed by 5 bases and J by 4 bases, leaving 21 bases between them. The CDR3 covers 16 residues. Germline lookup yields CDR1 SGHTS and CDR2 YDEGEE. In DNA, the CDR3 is TGTGCCAGCAGTTTGCTCCCGGGACAAGCCTCCACTGAAGCTTTCTTT. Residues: CASSLLPGQASTEAFF.

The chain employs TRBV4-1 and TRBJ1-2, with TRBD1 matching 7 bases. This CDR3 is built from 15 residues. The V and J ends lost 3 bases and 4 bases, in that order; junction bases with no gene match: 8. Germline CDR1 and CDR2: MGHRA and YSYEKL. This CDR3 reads CASSQGQGEIYGYTF. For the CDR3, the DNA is TGCGCCAGCAGCCAGGGGCAGGGGGAAATCTATGGCTACACCTTC.